The clone carrying this T cell receptor beta chain appeared a single time. The antigen remains undetermined. Time point meaning: blood 2 weeks post-SBRT. Described treatment: 15 Gy SBRT to primary tumor, nephrectomy 4 weeks later. Blood was sampled at baseline, 2 weeks and 4 weeks after SBRT. Generated by immunoSEQ multiplex PCR, the TCRdb table keeps only in-frame clones and is missing some. The repertoire holds some 130,000 clones, with around nine tenths as singletons. CDR1 and CDR2 from the germline V gene are ENHRY and SYGVKD. V lost 10 bases to trimming and J lost 7 bases; unmatched junction nucleotides: 11. The CDR3 totals 14 residues. The data derive from a study of radiation and T cells in renal cell carcinoma. Study-level points and caveats: In blood, top tumor clones expanded by 2 weeks, shrinking by 4. Pretreatment tumor biopsies were lacking, so baseline clonotypes are unknown.

This chain connects TRBV10-3 to TRBJ2-1, with 9 positions matching TRBD1. The receptor's source is a woman aged 70-85 years with renal cell carcinoma. The sequencing used blood, collected from a patient whose treatment included radiotherapy and nephrectomy. The CDR3 here is CASLRDRVMNEQFF. CDR3 bases: TGTGCCAGTCTACGGGACAGGGTCATGAATGAGCAGTTCTTC.